This T cell receptor (beta chain) was found in a study of T cells after yellow fever vaccination. Study-wide findings and caveats: Booster sampling recovered most clones from primary vaccination (96% CD4, approximately 88% CD8). Peaking faster, on day 5 versus 15, the secondary response was nonetheless weaker.

TCRdb reanalysed the 5' RACE reads using MiXCR and keeps one entry per CDR3 protein. The sample records approximately 300,000 distinct CDR3 sequences, over 8% being singletons. This clonotype was detected many times. Its antigen remains unknown. The clonotype was recovered from a man younger than 35 who received the YFV17D yellow fever vaccine. The sequencing here drew on PBMCs, taken on the day of the first yellow fever vaccination.

In DNA, the CDR3 is TGTGCCAGCAGCACTAGGACAGGGGAGCAGTACTTC. Residues: CASSTRTGEQYF. This chain connects TRBV11-1 to TRBJ2-7; TRBD1 matches at 8 bases. The CDR3 is made up of 12 amino acids. V shed 5 bases, J shed 7 bases, and the junction held 4 bases outside the gene matches. CDR1 is SGHAT, CDR2 FQDESV, per germline (reference sequence).